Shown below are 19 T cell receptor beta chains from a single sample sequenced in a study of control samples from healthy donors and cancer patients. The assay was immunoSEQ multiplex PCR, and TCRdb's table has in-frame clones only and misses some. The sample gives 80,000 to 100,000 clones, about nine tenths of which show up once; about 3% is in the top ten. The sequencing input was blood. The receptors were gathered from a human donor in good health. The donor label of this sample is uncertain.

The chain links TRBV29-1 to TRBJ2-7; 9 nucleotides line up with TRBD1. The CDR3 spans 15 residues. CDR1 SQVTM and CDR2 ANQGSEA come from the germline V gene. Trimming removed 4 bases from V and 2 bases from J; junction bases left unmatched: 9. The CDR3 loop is CSVGGKQGAPYEQYF. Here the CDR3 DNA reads TGCAGCGTTGGAGGGAAACAGGGGGCGCCCTACGAGCAGTACTTC.

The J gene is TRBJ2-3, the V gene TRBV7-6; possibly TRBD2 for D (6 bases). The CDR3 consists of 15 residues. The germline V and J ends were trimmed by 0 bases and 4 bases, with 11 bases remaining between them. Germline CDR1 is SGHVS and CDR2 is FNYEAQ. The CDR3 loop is CASSLAQVAADTQYF. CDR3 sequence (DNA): TGTGCCAGCAGCTTAGCGCAAGTAGCGGCAGATACGCAGTATTTT.

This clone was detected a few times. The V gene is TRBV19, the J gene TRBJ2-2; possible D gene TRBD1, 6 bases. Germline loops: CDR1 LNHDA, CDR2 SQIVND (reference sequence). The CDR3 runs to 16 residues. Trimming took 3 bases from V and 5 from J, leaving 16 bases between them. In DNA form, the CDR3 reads TGTGCCAGTAGTATTTTGGGGGCAGTTTATACCGGGGAGCTGTTTTTT. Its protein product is CASSILGAVYTGELFF.

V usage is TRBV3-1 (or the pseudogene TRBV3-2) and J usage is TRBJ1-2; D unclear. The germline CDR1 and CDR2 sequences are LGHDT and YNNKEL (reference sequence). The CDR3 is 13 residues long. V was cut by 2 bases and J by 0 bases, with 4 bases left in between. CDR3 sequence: CASSQRANYGYTF. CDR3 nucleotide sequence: TGTGCCAGCAGCCAAAGGGCTAACTATGGCTACACCTTC.

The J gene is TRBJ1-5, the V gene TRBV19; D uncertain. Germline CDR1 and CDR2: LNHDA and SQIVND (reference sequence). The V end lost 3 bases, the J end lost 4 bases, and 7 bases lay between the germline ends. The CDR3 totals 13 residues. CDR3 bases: TGTGCCAGTAGTATTCTAGGGAATCAGCCCCAGCATTTT. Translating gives CASSILGNQPQHF.

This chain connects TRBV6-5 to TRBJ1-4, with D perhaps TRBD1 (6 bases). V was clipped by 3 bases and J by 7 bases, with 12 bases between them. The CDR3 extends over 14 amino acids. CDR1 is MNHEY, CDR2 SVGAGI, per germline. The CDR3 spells CASSYGGAGEKLFF. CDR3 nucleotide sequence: TGTGCCAGCAGTTATGGGGGGGCGGGTGAAAAACTGTTTTTT.

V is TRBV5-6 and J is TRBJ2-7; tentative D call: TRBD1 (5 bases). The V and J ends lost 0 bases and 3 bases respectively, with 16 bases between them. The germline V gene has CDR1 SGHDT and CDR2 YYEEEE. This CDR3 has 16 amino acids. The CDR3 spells CASSLGSWGSSYEQYF. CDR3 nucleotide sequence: TGTGCCAGCAGCTTGGGGTCTTGGGGCAGCAGCTACGAGCAGTACTTC.

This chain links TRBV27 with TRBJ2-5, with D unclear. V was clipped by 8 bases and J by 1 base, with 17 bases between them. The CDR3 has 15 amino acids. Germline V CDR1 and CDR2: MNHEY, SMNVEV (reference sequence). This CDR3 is CASQRSRQSQETQYF. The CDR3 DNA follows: TGTGCCAGCCAACGCTCCAGGCAGAGCCAAGAGACCCAGTACTTC.

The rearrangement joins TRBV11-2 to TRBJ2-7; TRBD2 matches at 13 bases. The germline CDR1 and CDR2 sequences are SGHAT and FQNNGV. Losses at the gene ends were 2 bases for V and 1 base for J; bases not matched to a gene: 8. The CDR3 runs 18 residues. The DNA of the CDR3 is TGTGCCAGCAGCTTATTCCCGACTAGCGGGGGGCCTTCCTACGAGCAGTACTTC. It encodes CASSLFPTSGGPSYEQYF.

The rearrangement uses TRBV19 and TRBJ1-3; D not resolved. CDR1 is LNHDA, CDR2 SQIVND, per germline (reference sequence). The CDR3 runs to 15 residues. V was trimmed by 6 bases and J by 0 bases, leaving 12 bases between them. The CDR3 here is CASSRGPYSGNTIYF. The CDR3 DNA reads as TGTGCCAGTAGCCGCGGACCGTACTCTGGAAACACCATATATTTT.

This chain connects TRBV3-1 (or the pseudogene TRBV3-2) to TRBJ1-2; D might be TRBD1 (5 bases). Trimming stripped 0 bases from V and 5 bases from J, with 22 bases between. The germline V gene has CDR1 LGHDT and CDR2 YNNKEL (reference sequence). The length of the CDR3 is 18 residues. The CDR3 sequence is CASSQEVGSDSRSYGYTF. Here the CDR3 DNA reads TGTGCCAGCAGCCAAGAAGTTGGTAGTGACAGTAGATCTTATGGCTACACCTTC.

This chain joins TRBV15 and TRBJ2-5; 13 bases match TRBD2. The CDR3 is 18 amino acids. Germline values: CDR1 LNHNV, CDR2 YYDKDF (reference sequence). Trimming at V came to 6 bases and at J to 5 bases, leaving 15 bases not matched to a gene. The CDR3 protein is CATSPQGLAGEWYETQYF. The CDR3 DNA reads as TGTGCCACCAGTCCGCAAGGACTAGCGGGGGAATGGTATGAGACCCAGTACTTC. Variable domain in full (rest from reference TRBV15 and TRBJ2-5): DAMVIQNPRYQVTQFGKPVTLSCSQTLNHNVMYWYQQKSSQAPKLLFHYYDKDFNNEADTPDNFQSRRPNTSFCFLDIRSPGLGDTAMYLCATSPQGLAGEWYETQYFGPGTRLLVL.

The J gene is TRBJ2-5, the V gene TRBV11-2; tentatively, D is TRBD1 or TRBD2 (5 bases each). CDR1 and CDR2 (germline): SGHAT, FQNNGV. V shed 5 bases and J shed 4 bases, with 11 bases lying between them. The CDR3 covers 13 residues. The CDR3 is CASSPSGLETQYF. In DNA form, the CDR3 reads TGTGCCAGCAGCCCCTCGGGGCTAGAGACCCAGTACTTC.

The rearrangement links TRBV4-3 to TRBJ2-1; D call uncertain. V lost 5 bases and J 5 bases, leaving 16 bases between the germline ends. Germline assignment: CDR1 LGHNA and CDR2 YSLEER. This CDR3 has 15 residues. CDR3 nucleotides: TGCGCCAGCAGCTTAGGACGGACCATGCACAATGAGCAGTTCTTC. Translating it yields CASSLGRTMHNEQFF.

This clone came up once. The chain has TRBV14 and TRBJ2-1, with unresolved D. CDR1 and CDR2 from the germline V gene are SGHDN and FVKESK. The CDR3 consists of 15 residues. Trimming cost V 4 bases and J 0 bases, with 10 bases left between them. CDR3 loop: CASSLGRSSYNEQFF. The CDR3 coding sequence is TGTGCCAGCAGCCTCGGCAGGAGCTCCTACAATGAGCAGTTCTTC.

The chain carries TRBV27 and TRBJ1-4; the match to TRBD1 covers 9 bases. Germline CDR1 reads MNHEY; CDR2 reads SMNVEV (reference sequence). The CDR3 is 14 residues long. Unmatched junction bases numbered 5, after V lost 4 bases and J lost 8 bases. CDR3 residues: CASSSLGTGEKLFF. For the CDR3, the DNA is TGTGCCAGCAGTTCCTTAGGGACAGGGGAAAAACTGTTTTTT.

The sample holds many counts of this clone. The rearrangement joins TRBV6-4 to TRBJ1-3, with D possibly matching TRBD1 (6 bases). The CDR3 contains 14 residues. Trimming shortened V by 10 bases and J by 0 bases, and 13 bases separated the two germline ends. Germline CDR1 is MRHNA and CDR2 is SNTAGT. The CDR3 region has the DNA TGTGCCATGCACAGGGTTTACTCTGGAAACACCATATATTTT. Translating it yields CAMHRVYSGNTIYF.

The CDR3 DNA is TGTGCCTGGACACGACCTGGACTAGCGTACCCGGCGCAGTATTTT. Translating it yields CAWTRPGLAYPAQYF. This chain links TRBV30 with TRBJ2-3; TRBD2 aligns across 9 bases. The CDR3 loop spans 15 amino acids. Trimming at V came to 4 bases and at J to 10 bases, leaving 15 bases not matched to a gene. From germline, CDR1 is GTSNPN and CDR2 SVGIG (reference sequence).

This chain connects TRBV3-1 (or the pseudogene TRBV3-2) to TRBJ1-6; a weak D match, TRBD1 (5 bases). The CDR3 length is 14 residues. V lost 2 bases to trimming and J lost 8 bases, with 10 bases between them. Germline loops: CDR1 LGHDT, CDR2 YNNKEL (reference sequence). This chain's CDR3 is CASSQMGTDSPLHF. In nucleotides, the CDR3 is TGTGCCAGCAGCCAAATGGGGACGGATTCACCCCTCCACTTT.